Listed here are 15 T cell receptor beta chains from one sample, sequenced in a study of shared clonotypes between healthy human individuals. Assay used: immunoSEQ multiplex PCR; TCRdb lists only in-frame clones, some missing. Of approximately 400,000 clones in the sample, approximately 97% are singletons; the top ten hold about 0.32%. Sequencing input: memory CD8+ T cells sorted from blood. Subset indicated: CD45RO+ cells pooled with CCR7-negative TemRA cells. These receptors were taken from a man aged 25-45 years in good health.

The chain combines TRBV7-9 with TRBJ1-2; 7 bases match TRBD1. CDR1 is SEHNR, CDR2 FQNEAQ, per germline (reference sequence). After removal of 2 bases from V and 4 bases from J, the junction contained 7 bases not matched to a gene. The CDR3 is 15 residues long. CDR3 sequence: CASSLFSDRVYGYTF. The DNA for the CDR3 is TGTGCCAGCAGCTTATTTTCCGACAGGGTCTATGGCTACACCTTC. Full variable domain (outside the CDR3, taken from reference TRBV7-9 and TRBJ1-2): DTGVSQNPRHKITKRGQNVTFRCDPISEHNRLYWYRQTLGQGPEFLTYFQNEAQLEKSRLLSDRFSAERPKGSFSTLEIQRTEQGDSAMYLCASSLFSDRVYGYTFGSGTRLTVV.

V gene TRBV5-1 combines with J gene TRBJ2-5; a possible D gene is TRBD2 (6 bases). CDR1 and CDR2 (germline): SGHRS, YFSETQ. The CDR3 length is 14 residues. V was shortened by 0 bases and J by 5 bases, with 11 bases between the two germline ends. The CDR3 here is CASSLANRGETQYF. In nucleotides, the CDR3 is TGCGCCAGCAGCTTGGCCAATCGGGGGGAGACCCAGTACTTC.

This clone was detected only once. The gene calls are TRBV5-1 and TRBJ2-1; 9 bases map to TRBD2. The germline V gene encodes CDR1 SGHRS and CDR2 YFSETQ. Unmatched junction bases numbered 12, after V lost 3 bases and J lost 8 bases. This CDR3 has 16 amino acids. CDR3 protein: CASSWGRLAGIYEQFF. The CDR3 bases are TGCGCCAGCAGCTGGGGGCGTCTAGCGGGAATCTATGAGCAGTTCTTC.

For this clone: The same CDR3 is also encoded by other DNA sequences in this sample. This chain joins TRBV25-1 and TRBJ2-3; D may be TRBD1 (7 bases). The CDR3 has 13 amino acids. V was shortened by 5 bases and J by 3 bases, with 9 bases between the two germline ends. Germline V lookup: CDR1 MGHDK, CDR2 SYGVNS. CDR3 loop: CASSPGGTDTQYF. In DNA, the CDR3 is TGTGCCAGCAGTCCAGGGGGGACAGATACGCAGTATTTT.

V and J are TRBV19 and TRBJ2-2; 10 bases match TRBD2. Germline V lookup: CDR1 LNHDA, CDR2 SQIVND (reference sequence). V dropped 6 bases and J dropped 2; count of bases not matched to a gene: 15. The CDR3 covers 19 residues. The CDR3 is CASRSRASGSGINTGELFF. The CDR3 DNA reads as TGTGCCAGTAGGTCACGGGCTAGCGGGAGTGGAATTAACACCGGGGAGCTGTTTTTT.

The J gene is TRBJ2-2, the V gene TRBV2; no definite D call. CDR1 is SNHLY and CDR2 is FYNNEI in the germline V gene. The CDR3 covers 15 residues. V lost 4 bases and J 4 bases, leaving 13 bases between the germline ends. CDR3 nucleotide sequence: TGTGCCAGCAGTGTTCTCCACCCCACCACCGGGGAGCTGTTTTTT. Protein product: CASSVLHPTTGELFF.

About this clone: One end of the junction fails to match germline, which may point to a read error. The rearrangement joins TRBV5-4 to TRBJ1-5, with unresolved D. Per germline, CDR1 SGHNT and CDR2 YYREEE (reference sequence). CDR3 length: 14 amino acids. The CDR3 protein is CANSLAGKGQPQHF. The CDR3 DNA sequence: TGTGCCAACAGCTTGGCCGGGAAAGGTCAGCCCCAGCATTTT. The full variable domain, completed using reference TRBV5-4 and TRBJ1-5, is ETGVTQSPTHLIKTRGQQVTLRCSSQSGHNTVSWYQQALGQGPQFIFQYYREEENGRGNFPPRFSGLQFPNYSSELNVNALELDDSALYLCANSLAGKGQPQHFGDGTRLSIL.

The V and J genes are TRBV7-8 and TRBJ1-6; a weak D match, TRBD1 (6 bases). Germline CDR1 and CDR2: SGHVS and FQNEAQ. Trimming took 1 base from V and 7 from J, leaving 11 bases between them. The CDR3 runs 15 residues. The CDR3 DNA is TGTGCCAGCAGCTTAGAAGGGGGAGGGAATTCACCCCTCCACTTT. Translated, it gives CASSLEGGGNSPLHF.

The CDR3 loop reads CACHHSGNTIYF. Here the CDR3 DNA reads TGTGCCTGCCACCACTCTGGAAACACCATATATTTT. The chain is built from TRBV11-2 and TRBJ1-3; no definite D call. Germline V gene data show CDR1 as SGHAT and CDR2 as FQNNGV. V shed 11 bases and J shed 0 bases, with 8 bases lying between them. The CDR3 covers 12 residues.

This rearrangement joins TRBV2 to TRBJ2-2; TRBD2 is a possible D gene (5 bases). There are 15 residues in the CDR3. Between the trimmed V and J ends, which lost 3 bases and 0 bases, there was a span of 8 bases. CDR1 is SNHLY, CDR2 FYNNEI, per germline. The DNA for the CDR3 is TGTGCCAGCAGTGAGACTATCGCGAACACCGGGGAGCTGTTTTTT. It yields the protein CASSETIANTGELFF.

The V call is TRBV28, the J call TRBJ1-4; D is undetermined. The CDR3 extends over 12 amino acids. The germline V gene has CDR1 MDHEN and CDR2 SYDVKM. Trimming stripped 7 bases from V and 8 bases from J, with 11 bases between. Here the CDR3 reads CASITNGEKLFF. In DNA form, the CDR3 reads TGTGCCAGCATTACAAACGGGGAAAAACTGTTTTTT.

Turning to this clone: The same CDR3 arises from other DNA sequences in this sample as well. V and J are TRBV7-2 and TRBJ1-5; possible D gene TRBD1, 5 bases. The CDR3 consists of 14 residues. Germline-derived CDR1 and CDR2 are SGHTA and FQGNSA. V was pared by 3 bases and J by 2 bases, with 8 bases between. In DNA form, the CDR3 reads TGTGCCAGCAGCTTGGGGGGGGGCAATCAGCCCCAGCATTTT. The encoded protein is CASSLGGGNQPQHF.

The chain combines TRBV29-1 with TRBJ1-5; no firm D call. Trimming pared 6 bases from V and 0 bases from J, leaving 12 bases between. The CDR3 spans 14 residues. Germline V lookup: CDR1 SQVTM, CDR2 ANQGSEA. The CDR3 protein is CSVLTGVSNQPQHF. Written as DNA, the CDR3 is TGCAGCGTGCTAACCGGCGTTAGCAATCAGCCCCAGCATTTT.

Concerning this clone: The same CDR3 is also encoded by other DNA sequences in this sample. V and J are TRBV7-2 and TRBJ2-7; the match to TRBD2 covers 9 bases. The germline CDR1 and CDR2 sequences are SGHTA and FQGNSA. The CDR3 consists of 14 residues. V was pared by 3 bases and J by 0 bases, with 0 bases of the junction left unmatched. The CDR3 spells CASSFSGSSYEQYF. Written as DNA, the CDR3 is TGTGCCAGCAGCTTTAGCGGGAGCTCCTACGAGCAGTACTTC.

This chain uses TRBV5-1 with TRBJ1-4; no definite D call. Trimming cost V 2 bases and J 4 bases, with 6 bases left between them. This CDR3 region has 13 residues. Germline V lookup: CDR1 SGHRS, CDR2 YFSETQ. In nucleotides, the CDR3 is TGCGCCAGCAGCTTTGAGGTTAATGAAAAACTGTTTTTT. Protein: CASSFEVNEKLFF.